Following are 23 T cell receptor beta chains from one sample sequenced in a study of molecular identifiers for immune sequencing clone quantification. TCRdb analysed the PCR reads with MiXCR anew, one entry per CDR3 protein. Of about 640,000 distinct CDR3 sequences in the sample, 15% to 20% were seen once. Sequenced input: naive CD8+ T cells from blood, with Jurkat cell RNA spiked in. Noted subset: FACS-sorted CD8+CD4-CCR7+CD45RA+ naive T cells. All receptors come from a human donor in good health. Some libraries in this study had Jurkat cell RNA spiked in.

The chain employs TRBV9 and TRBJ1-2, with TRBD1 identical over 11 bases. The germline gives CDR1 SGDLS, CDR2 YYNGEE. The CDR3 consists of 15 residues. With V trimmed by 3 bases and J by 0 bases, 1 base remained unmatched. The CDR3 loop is CASSAGQGANYGYTF. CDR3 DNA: TGTGCCAGCAGCGCGGGACAGGGGGCTAACTATGGCTACACCTTC.

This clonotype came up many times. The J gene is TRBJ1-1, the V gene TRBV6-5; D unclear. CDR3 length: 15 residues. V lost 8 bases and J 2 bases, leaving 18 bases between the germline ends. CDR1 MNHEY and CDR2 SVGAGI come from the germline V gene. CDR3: CASALMSAPNTEAFF. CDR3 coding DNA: TGTGCCAGCGCCCTAATGTCGGCCCCCAACACTGAAGCTTTCTTT.

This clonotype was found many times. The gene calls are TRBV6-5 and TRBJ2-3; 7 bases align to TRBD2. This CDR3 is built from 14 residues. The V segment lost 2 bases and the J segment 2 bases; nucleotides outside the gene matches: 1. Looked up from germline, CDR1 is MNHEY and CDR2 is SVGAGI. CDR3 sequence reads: CASSYGRDTDTQYF. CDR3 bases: TGTGCCAGCAGTTACGGGAGGGACACAGATACGCAGTATTTT.

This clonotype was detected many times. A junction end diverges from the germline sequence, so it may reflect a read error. The CDR3 region is CASRKGGQNAQETQYF. The CDR3 nucleotides are TGTGCTAGCAGAAAAGGGGGACAGAACGCCCAAGAGACCCAGTACTTC. The chain links TRBV7-7 to TRBJ2-5, with 7 bases aligning to TRBD1. CDR3 length: 16 residues. CDR1 and CDR2 (germline): SSHAT, FNYEAQ (reference sequence).

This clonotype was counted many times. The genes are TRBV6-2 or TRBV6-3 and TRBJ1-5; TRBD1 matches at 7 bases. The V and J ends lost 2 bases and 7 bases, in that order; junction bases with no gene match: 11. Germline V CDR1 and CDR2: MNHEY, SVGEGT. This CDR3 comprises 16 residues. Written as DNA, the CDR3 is TGTGCCAGCAGTTACGCCTCGGGACAGTTTTTCCAGCCCCAGCATTTT. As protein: CASSYASGQFFQPQHF.

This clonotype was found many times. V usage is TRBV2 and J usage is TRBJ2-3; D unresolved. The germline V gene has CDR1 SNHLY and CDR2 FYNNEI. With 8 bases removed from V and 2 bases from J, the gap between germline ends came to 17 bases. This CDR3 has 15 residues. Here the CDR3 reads CASDYWGTSTDTQYF. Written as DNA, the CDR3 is TGTGCCAGCGATTATTGGGGAACCTCCACAGATACGCAGTATTTT.

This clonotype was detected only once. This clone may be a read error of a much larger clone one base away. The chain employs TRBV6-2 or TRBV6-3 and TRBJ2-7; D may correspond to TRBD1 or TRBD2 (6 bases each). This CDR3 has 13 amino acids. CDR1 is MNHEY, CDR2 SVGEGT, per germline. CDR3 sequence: CASSYRGVYEQCF. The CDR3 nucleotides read TGTGCCAGCAGTTACAGGGGGGTCTACGAGCAGTGCTTC.

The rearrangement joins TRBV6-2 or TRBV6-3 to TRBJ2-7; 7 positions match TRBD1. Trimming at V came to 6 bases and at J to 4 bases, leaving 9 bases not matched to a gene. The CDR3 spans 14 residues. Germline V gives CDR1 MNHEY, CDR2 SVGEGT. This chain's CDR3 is CASRLTGDGYEQYF. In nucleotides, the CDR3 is TGTGCCAGCAGGCTTACAGGGGACGGATACGAGCAGTACTTC.

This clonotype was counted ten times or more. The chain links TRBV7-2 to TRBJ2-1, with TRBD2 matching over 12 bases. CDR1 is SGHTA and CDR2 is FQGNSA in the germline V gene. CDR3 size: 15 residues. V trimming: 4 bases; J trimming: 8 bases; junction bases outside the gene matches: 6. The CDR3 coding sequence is TGTGCCAGCAGCTGGGGACTAGCGGGTTCGTATGAGCAGTTCTTC. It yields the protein CASSWGLAGSYEQFF. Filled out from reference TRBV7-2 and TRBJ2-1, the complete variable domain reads GAGVSQSPSNKVTEKGKDVELRCDPISGHTALYWYRQSLGQGLEFLIYFQGNSAPDKSGLPSDRFSAERTGGSVSTLTIQRTQQEDSAVYLCASSWGLAGSYEQFFGPGTRLTVL.

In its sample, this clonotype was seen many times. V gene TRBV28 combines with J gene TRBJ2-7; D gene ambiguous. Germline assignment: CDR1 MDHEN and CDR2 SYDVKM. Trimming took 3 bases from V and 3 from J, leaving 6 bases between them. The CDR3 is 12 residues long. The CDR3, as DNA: TGTGCCAGCAGTTTTAGGGTCTACGAGCAGTACTTC. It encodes CASSFRVYEQYF.

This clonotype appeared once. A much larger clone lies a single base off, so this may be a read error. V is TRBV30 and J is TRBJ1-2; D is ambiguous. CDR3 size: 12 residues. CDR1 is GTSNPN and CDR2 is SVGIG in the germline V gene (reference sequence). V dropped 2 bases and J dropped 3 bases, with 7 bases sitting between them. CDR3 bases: TGTGCCTGGAGTCCAGAGGACTATGGCTACACCTTC. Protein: CAWSPEDYGYTF.

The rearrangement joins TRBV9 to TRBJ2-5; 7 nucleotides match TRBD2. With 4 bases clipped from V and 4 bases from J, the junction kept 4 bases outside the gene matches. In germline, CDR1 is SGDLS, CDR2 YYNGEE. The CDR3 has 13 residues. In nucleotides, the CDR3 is TGTGCCAGCAGCATCCCGGGAGGAGAGACCCAGTACTTC. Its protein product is CASSIPGGETQYF. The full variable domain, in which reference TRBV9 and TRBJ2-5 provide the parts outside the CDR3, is DSGVTQTPKHLITATGQRVTLRCSPRSGDLSVYWYQQSLDQGLQFLIQYYNGEERAKGNILERFSAQQFPDLHSELNLSSLELGDSALYFCASSIPGGETQYFGPGTRLLVL.

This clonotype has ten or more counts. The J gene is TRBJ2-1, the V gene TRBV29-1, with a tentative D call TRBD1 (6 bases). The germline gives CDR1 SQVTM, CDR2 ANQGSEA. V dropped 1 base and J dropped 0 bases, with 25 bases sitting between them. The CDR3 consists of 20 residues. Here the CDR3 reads CSVEGQSDPRGQSSYNEQFF. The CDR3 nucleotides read TGCAGCGTTGAAGGCCAATCAGACCCCCGGGGACAAAGCTCCTACAATGAGCAGTTCTTC.

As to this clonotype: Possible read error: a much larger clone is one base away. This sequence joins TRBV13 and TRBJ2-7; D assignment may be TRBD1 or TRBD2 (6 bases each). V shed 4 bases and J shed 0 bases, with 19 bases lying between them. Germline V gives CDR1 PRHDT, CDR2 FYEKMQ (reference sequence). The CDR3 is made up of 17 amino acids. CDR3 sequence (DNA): TGTGCCAGCAGCTCACGGAAGGGGGGCACGAGCTCCTACGAGCAGTACTTC. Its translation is CASSSRKGGTSSYEQYF.

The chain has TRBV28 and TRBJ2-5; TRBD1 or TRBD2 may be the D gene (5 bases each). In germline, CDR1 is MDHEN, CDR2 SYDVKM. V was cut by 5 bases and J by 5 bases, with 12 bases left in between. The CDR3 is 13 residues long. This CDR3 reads CASSVGWGETQYF. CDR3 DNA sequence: TGTGCCAGCAGTGTCGGGTGGGGGGAGACCCAGTACTTC.

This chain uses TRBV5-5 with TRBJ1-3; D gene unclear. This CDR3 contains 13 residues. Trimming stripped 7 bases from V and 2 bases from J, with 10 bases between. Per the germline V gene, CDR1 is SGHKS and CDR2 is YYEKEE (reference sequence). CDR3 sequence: CASCRRTGNTIYF. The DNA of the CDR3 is TGTGCCAGCTGCCGTAGGACTGGAAACACCATATATTTT.

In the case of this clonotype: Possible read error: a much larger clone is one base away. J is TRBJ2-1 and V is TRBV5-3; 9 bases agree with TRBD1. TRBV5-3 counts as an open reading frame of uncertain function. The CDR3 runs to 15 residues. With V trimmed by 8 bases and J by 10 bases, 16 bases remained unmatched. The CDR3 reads CASGLFRQGVREQFF. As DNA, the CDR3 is TGTGCCAGCGGCCTATTTCGACAGGGGGTAAGGGAGCAGTTCTTC.

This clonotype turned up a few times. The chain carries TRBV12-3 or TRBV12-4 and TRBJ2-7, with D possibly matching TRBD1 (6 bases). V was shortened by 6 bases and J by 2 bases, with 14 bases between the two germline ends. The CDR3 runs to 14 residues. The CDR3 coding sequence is TGTGCCAGCAGCGTAACAGGGAGCCCCTACGAGCAGTACTTC. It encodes CASSVTGSPYEQYF.

As DNA, the CDR3 is TGCGCCAGCAGCCAAGATGGGACTAGCGGGGGGGCATACGGGGATACGCAGTATTTT. Its translation is CASSQDGTSGGAYGDTQYF. The rearrangement joins TRBV4-1 to TRBJ2-3, with TRBD2 identical over 16 bases. In germline, CDR1 is MGHRA, CDR2 YSYEKL. V lost 0 bases and J lost 6; bases outside the gene matches: 9. This CDR3 is 19 amino acids long.

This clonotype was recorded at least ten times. CDR3 loop: CASSLARQDSYEQYF. The CDR3 coding sequence is TGTGCCAGCAGCTTAGCGAGACAGGACTCCTACGAGCAGTACTTC. The chain carries TRBV7-8 and TRBJ2-7, with D tentatively TRBD1 (6 bases). The CDR3 extends over 15 amino acids. Germline-derived CDR1 and CDR2 are SGHVS and FQNEAQ. Trimming took off 0 bases at V and 0 bases at J, with 9 bases between the two ends.

CDR3 DNA sequence: TGTGCCATCAGTGCAAGGCTCGGGTCTAACACTGAAGCTTTCTTT. Protein product: CAISARLGSNTEAFF. V gene TRBV10-3 combines with J gene TRBJ1-1; the D is unclear. The length of the CDR3 is 15 residues. Per germline, CDR1 ENHRY and CDR2 SYGVKD. The germline V and J ends were trimmed by 4 bases and 2 bases, with 14 bases remaining between them.

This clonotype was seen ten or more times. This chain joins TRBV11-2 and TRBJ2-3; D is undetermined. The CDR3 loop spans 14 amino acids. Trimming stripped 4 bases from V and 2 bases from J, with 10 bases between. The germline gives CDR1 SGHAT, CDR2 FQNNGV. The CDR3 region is CASSSNPPTDTQYF. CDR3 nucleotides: TGTGCCAGCAGCTCAAACCCCCCCACAGATACGCAGTATTTT.

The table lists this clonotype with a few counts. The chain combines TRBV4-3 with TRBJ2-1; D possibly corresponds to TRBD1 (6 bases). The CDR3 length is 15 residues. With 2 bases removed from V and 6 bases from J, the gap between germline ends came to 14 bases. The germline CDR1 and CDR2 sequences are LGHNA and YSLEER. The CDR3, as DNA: TGCGCCAGCAGCCAAACAGGGATGGTTGGCAATGAGCAGTTCTTC. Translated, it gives CASSQTGMVGNEQFF.